These T cell receptor beta chains were read from a single sample in a study of graft-versus-host responses after intestinal transplantation. These receptors' antigens are unknown. Clones were sequenced by immunoSEQ multiplex PCR, and TCRdb holds only the in-frame ones, with some missing. Altogether approximately 86,000 clones are present, 80% to 95% being singletons, with the ten largest covering roughly 0.43%. Here the sequenced sample was unstimulated CD8+ T cells sorted from spleen or lymph node cells, taken before transplant. Receptors originate from a human donor who was the organ donor for an intestinal transplant. Each CDR3 is given with its conserved first and last residue. The D gene is left open where the match is weak.

J gene,V gene,D gene,CDR3 length,CDR3 DNA,CDR3 protein
TRBJ2-7,TRBV7-2,-,14,TGTGCCAGCAGCCCGACAGGATCTTCCTACGAGCAGTACTTC,CASSPTGSSYEQYF
TRBJ2-7,TRBV30,-,12,TGTGCCTGGGAGGGTGATCGCTACGAGCAGTACTTC,CAWEGDRYEQYF
TRBJ1-2,TRBV9,TRBD1,14,TGTGCCAGCAATAAGGGACAGGCATTGAGCGGCTACACCTTC,CASNKGQALSGYTF
TRBJ2-7,TRBV19,-,13,TGTGCCAGTAGTATAGTACCAGGGGTAGAGCAGTACTTC,CASSIVPGVEQYF
TRBJ2-7,TRBV28,TRBD2,15,TGTGCCAGCAGACCCGCTAGCGGGGGGGCCTATGAGCAGTACTTC,CASRPASGGAYEQYF
TRBJ2-3,TRBV9,TRBD2,16,TGTGCCAGCAGTCACTACTCCGGGACTAGGACAGATACGCAGTATTTT,CASSHYSGTRTDTQYF
TRBJ1-1,TRBV27,-,14,TGTGCCAGCAGTGAGCCGGGTTCGCACACTGAAGCTTTCTTT,CASSEPGSHTEAFF
TRBJ1-6,TRBV10-3,-,15,TGTGCCATCAGTGGTGAGGACAGCCTTAATTCACCCCTCCACTTT,CAISGEDSLNSPLHF
TRBJ1-2,TRBV7-9,-,15,TGTGCCAGCAGCTTAACCGTTGTAGGGGCGGACGGCTACACCTTC,CASSLTVVGADGYTF
TRBJ2-7,TRBV14,TRBD2,16,TGTGCCAGCAGCTTACCGGGAAAGCGGGGTTCCTACGAGCAGTACTTC,CASSLPGKRGSYEQYF
TRBJ2-1,TRBV6-5,TRBD2,16,TGTGCCAGCAGTTACACACGACTAGCGGGGAGCAATGAGCAGTTCTTC,CASSYTRLAGSNEQFF
TRBJ2-7,TRBV2,TRBD1,13,TGTGCCAGCAGAGTAACAGGGGGCCACGAGCAGTACTTC,CASRVTGGHEQYF
TRBJ2-7,TRBV18,-,17,TGTGCCAGCTCACCGCGCGACCTACAGCGGAACCCCTACGAGCAGTACTTC,CASSPRDLQRNPYEQYF
TRBJ2-7,TRBV4-2,TRBD1,14,TGTGCCAGCAGCCCGACAGGGAGCTCCTACGAGCAGTACTTC,CASSPTGSSYEQYF
TRBJ2-7,TRBV4-3,-,13,TGCGCCAGCAGCCAAGGACTCACCGGGGAGCAGTACTTC,CASSQGLTGEQYF
TRBJ2-7,TRBV4-3,-,15,TGCGCCAGCAGCCAAGATCGGCCTAGTGGGTCCGAGCAGTACTTC,CASSQDRPSGSEQYF
TRBJ2-7,TRBV21-1,-,17,TGTGCCAGCAGCAACCTTCAGACAGGGCAAAGCTCCTACGAGCAGTACTTC,CASSNLQTGQSSYEQYF
TRBJ2-1,TRBV27,-,15,TGTGCCAGCACCCCAGCCGGGGGGCCGGTAAATGAGCAGTTCTTC,CASTPAGGPVNEQFF
TRBJ2-6,TRBV2,TRBD1,14,TGTGCCAGCAGAACAGGGGCCGGGGCCAACGTCCTGACTTTC,CASRTGAGANVLTF
TRBJ1-1,TRBV11-2,TRBD1,15,TGTGCCAGCAGCTTACTGACAGGGGGAGGAACTGAAGCTTTCTTT,CASSLLTGGGTEAFF
TRBJ1-2,TRBV5-1,-,13,TGCGCCAGCAGTGCCGGGACACTTTATGGCTACACCTTC,CASSAGTLYGYTF
TRBJ2-7,TRBV30,-,14,TGTGCCTCCAAGAGGGGGAAGGGAAAGAAGGAGCAGTACTTC,CASKRGKGKKEQYF
TRBJ2-7,TRBV9,-,13,TGTGCCAGCAGCGGGACAACCGATTACGAGCAGTACTTC,CASSGTTDYEQYF
TRBJ2-7,TRBV11-2,TRBD1,16,TGTGCCAGCAGCCCGACGGGACAGCCACGTTCCTACGAGCAGTACTTC,CASSPTGQPRSYEQYF